This TCR beta chain was obtained from a study of shared clonotypes between healthy human individuals. Adults of Caucasian background living in Nashville, Tennessee made up all donors. Original methodology: Quality scores were absent from the junction-only immunoSEQ sequences, so filtering differed. The assay was immunoSEQ multiplex PCR, and TCRdb's table has in-frame clones only and misses some. V and J calls and clone size are given by that table; D and trimming were obtained from the DNA. Among around 2.3 million clones listed, about 94% were seen once. With V trimmed by 2 bases and J by 5 bases, 6 bases remained unmatched. Germline CDR1 reads GTSNPN; CDR2 reads SVGIG (reference sequence). This CDR3 contains 15 residues.

This sequence originates from a young man in good health. Material: naive CD4+ T cells sorted from blood. Subset meaning: CD45RA+ positively selected. The rearrangement links TRBV30 to TRBJ1-4; 9 bases align to TRBD1. As DNA, the CDR3 is TGTGCCTGGAGTATCCCCGGGACAGGGAATGAAAAACTGTTTTTT. Residues: CAWSIPGTGNEKLFF.